These T cell receptor beta chains were read from a single sample in a study of blood T cell repertoires in COVID-19. Clones were read by immunoSEQ multiplex PCR, and TCRdb kept only the in-frame ones, dropping some. This table has approximately 94,000 clones, approximately 90% appearing once. Sequenced input: peripheral blood. The receptors shown here come from a woman aged 45-65 years in a cohort sampled during active COVID-19. Both conserved end residues are part of each CDR3. The D gene is left open where the match is weak. Size values are once, few and many counts, or a class for expanded clones, and some rows have none.

j_gene,abundance,d_gene,v_gene,CDR3aa,CDR3nt
TRBJ1-2,.,.,TRBV11-3,CASSSQGSAGYGYTF,TGTGCCAGCAGCTCCCAAGGGTCGGCGGGCTATGGCTACACCTTC
TRBJ2-5,.,TRBD2,TRBV6-2/TRBV6-3,CASSLLAGNPETQYF,TGTGCCAGCAGTCTACTAGCGGGAAATCCAGAGACCCAGTACTTC
TRBJ1-1,.,.,TRBV18,CASSPPQRAEAFF,TGTGCCAGCTCACCGCCACAGAGGGCTGAAGCTTTCTTT
TRBJ1-1,.,.,TRBV7-3,CASSLSGPGNTEAFF,TGTGCCAGCAGCTTAAGCGGGCCGGGGAACACTGAAGCTTTCTTT
TRBJ2-1,.,.,TRBV9,CASSDRGVTYNEQFF,TGTGCCAGCAGCGATCGCGGGGTTACTTACAATGAGCAGTTCTTC
TRBJ1-4,.,TRBD1,TRBV28,CASSLPGQGSEKLFF,TGTGCCAGCAGTTTGCCGGGACAGGGGAGTGAAAAACTGTTTTTT
TRBJ2-1,once,TRBD2,TRBV7-9,CASSHRGGYNEQFF,TGTGCCAGCAGCCACCGCGGGGGATACAATGAGCAGTTCTTC
TRBJ1-5,.,.,TRBV7-9,CASSLGGSTDFSNQPQHF,TGTGCCAGCAGCTTAGGCGGATCGACAGACTTTTCCAATCAGCCCCAGCATTTT
TRBJ1-1,few,.,TRBV14,CASSQGGAGIRNTEAFF,TGTGCCAGCAGCCAAGGCGGGGCAGGGATTCGGAACACTGAAGCTTTCTTT
TRBJ2-3,.,.,TRBV5-1,CASTVAGQTTDTQYF,TGCGCCAGCACCGTTGCTGGACAGACTACAGATACGCAGTATTTT
TRBJ2-2,.,.,TRBV18,CASSRFESGDTGELFF,TGTGCCAGCTCACGATTCGAGTCGGGGGACACCGGGGAGCTGTTTTTT
TRBJ1-1,.,TRBD1,TRBV5-1,CASSPELTGEEAFF,TGCGCCAGCAGCCCCGAGTTAACAGGGGAGGAAGCTTTCTTT
TRBJ2-6,.,TRBD1,TRBV5-1,CASSAGQVLGANVLTF,TGCGCCAGCAGCGCCGGACAGGTACTTGGGGCCAACGTCCTGACTTTC
TRBJ2-7,.,TRBD1,TRBV4-1,CASTSGQGVYYEQYF,TGCGCCAGCACCTCGGGACAGGGAGTATACTACGAGCAGTACTTC
TRBJ1-1,once,TRBD1,TRBV29-1,CSVDKGTGWRMNTEAFF,TGCAGCGTAGATAAAGGGACAGGGTGGAGGATGAACACTGAAGCTTTCTTT
TRBJ2-5,.,.,TRBV13,CASSSAEETQYF,TGTGCCAGCAGCTCAGCGGAAGAGACCCAGTACTTC
TRBJ1-2,.,.,TRBV6-1,CASSEVWGGGGYTF,TGTGCCAGCAGTGAAGTGTGGGGTGGAGGTGGCTACACCTTC
TRBJ2-3,.,.,TRBV5-1,CASSLDPVITDTQYF,TGCGCCAGCAGCTTGGATCCAGTGATCACAGATACGCAGTATTTT
TRBJ1-4,.,.,TRBV18,CASSPTAGATNEKLFF,TGTGCCAGCTCACCAACGGCGGGGGCAACTAATGAAAAACTGTTTTTT
TRBJ2-3,.,TRBD2,TRBV9,CASSAHGRGVVDTQYF,TGTGCCAGCAGCGCCCACGGGCGGGGGGTTGTAGATACGCAGTATTTT
TRBJ2-1,.,TRBD1,TRBV18,CASSPLDRGAYNEQFF,TGTGCCAGCTCACCGTTGGACAGGGGCGCCTACAATGAGCAGTTCTTC
TRBJ1-3,.,TRBD1,TRBV19,CASSTTGDSGNTIYF,TGTGCCAGTAGTACCACAGGGGACTCTGGAAACACCATATATTTT
TRBJ1-6,once,.,TRBV2,CASKPDRNSPLHF,TGTGCCAGCAAACCCGACAGAAATTCACCCCTCCACTTT
TRBJ1-5,.,.,TRBV15,CATSRVWGDPQPQHF,TGTGCCACCAGCAGGGTTTGGGGGGACCCCCAGCCCCAGCATTTT
TRBJ2-7,.,.,TRBV29-1,CSVSQGSGTYEQYF,TGCAGCGTTTCCCAAGGGTCGGGGACTTACGAGCAGTACTTC
TRBJ1-6,.,.,TRBV11-3,CASSLETVPSSPLHF,TGTGCCAGCAGCTTAGAGACAGTCCCTAGTTCACCCCTCCACTTT
TRBJ2-5,.,.,TRBV5-1,CASSPGVPGGSQETQYF,TGCGCCAGCAGCCCGGGGGTTCCAGGGGGAAGCCAAGAGACCCAGTACTTC
TRBJ2-5,.,.,TRBV5-1,CASSLEGGIETQYF,TGCGCCAGCAGCTTGGAGGGGGGGATAGAGACCCAGTACTTC
TRBJ2-3,.,TRBD2,TRBV7-8,CASSRGRGGPDTQYF,TGTGCCAGCAGCAGAGGACGGGGAGGGCCAGATACGCAGTATTTT
TRBJ2-5,once,.,TRBV6-5,CASSRNSQETQYF,TGTGCCAGCAGCAGGAATAGTCAAGAGACCCAGTACTTC
TRBJ1-6,.,.,TRBV18,CASSPGGRTFPNSPLHF,TGTGCCAGCTCACCAGGGGGCAGGACCTTCCCTAATTCACCCCTCCACTTT
TRBJ2-2,once,TRBD2,TRBV7-6,CASSLALLTSGTGELFF,TGTGCCAGCAGCTTAGCGCTTTTGACTAGCGGCACCGGGGAGCTGTTTTTT
TRBJ1-6,few,TRBD1,TRBV6-5,CASSYKGQNNSPLHF,TGTGCCAGCAGTTATAAGGGACAGAATAATTCACCCCTCCACTTT
TRBJ1-1,.,.,TRBV2,CASNLQGNTEAFF,TGTGCCAGCAACCTACAGGGGAACACTGAAGCTTTCTTT
TRBJ1-6,few,.,TRBV4-2,CASSEQGLNSPLHF,TGTGCCAGCAGCGAGCAGGGACTTAATTCACCCCTCCACTTT